Detailed here is one T cell receptor beta chain. Sequencing used immunoSEQ multiplex PCR; TCRdb keeps in-frame clones, though not all of them. The top ten hold around 1.3% of the sample, which has some 71,000 clones, approximately 90% seen once. CDR3 length: 14 residues. Germline CDR1 LGHNA, CDR2 YNFKEQ. V gave up 0 bases and J gave up 7 bases, with 10 bases separating them. This record belongs to a study of control samples from healthy donors and cancer patients. The V and J genes are TRBV4-2 and TRBJ2-1; D ambiguous. This receptor was obtained from a woman aged 50 to 60 with colorectal cancer. Sequencing used PBMCs. Here the CDR3 reads CASSQEDLDNEQFF. The CDR3 DNA is TGTGCCAGCAGCCAAGAGGATTTGGATAATGAGCAGTTCTTC.